The text below deals with one T cell receptor (beta chain). The source of the sample is a study of blood T cell repertoires in COVID-19. About the study: T cells, B-cell-depleted T cells, or PBMCs provided the cDNA or gDNA that served as material.

CDR3 length: 14 amino acids. Trimming removed 5 bases at V and 3 bases at J, with 14 bases between. The V gene's germline CDR1 is MDHEN and CDR2 SYDVKM. Assay: immunoSEQ multiplex PCR; the TCRdb copy retains only in-frame clones and omits some. The table includes 130,000 or so clones, about four fifths detected once. Sequencing used peripheral blood. This receptor was taken from a human donor in a cohort sampled during active COVID-19. The chain has TRBV28 and TRBJ2-7; possibly TRBD2 for D (6 bases). The CDR3 DNA sequence: TGTGCCAGCAGTAACCCGAAGGGACTCTACGAGCAGTACTTC. Its translation: CASSNPKGLYEQYF.